This T cell receptor beta chain originates from a study of blood T cells in healthy people across ages. The V and J ends lost 0 bases and 6 bases respectively, with 14 bases between them. The CDR3 loop spans 15 amino acids. Germline assignment: CDR1 DFQATT and CDR2 SNEGSKA (reference sequence). A sample-barcoded 5' primer and a J-beta primer mix were used in a second PCR of about 6 to 11 cycles. The template-switch adaptor, which had 12 random nucleotides, put a tag on each cDNA molecule. From the 5' RACE reads, TCRdb called clonotypes with MiXCR, one entry per CDR3 protein. The data show over 1,200,000 distinct CDR3 sequences, approximately 59% seen once. Per-sample yields of isolated PBMCs were at least 6.5 million.

Sequencing used blood. This receptor was obtained from a man aged 18 to 29 in good health. V and J are TRBV20-1 and TRBJ2-2; either TRBD1 or TRBD2 may supply D (6 bases each). In nucleotides, the CDR3 is TGCAGTGCTAGAGATCTTTTCGGGGGCTCCGGGGAGCTGTTTTTT. As protein: CSARDLFGGSGELFF.